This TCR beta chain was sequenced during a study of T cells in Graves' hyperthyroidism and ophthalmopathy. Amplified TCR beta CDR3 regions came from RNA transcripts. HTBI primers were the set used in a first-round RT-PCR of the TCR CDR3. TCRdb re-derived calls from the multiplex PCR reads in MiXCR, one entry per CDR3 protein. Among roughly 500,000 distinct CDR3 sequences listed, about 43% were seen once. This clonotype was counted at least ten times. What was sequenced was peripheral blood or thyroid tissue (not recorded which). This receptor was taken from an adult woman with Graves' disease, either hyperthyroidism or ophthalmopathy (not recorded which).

CDR3 amino acids: CASSSRTLTSGTQETQYF. CDR3 in DNA: TGTGCCAGCAGCTCCAGGACTCTGACTAGCGGGACCCAAGAGACCCAGTACTTC. This chain links TRBV7-8 with TRBJ2-5; 11 positions match TRBD2. Germline-derived CDR1 and CDR2 are SGHVS and FQNEAQ. Trimming removed 4 bases from V and 1 base from J; junction bases left unmatched: 11. CDR3 size: 18 residues. Variable domain in full (rest from reference TRBV7-8 and TRBJ2-5): GAGVSQSPRYKVAKRGQDVALRCDPISGHVSLFWYQQALGQGPEFLTYFQNEAQLDKSGLPSDRFFAERPEGSVSTLKIQRTQQEDSAVYLCASSSRTLTSGTQETQYFGPGTRLLVL.